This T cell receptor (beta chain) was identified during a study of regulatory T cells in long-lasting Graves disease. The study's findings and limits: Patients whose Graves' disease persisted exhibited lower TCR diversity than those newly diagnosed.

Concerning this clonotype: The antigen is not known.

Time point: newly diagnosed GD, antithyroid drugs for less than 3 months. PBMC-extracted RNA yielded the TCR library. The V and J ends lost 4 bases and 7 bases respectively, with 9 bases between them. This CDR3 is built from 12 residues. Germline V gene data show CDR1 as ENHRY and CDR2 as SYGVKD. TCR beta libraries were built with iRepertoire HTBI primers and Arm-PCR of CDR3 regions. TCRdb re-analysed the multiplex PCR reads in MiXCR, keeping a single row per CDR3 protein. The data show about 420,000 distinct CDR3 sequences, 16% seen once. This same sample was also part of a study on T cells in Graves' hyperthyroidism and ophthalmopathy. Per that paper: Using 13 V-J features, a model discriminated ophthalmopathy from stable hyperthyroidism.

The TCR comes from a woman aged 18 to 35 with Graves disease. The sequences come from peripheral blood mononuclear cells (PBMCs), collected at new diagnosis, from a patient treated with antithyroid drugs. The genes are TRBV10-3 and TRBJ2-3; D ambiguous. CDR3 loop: CAISVKSHTQYF. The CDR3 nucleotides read TGTGCCATCAGTGTAAAGAGCCATACGCAGTATTTT.